One and the same sample provided the 12 T cell receptor beta chains below, sequenced in a study of cytomegalovirus exposure and HLA in healthy donors. Produced via immunoSEQ multiplex PCR; TCRdb's table is partial and in-frame only. The table lists some 240,000 clones, approximately 86% of them singletons. The specimen sequenced was PBMCs. Receptors were obtained from a woman aged 25 to 39 in good health and CMV-seropositive.

This chain links TRBV5-1 with TRBJ2-7; 11 bases are a match to TRBD2. The CDR3 consists of 15 residues. Trimming took 4 bases from V and 5 from J; bases not matched to a gene: 8. The germline CDR1 and CDR2 sequences are SGHRS and YFSETQ. CDR3 in amino acids: CASSRTSGSPNEQYF. The CDR3 DNA reads TGCGCCAGCAGCCGAACTAGCGGGAGTCCCAACGAGCAGTACTTC. The full variable domain, rest sourced from reference TRBV5-1 and TRBJ2-7, is KAGVTQTPRYLIKTRGQQVTLSCSPISGHRSVSWYQQTPGQGLQFLFEYFSETQRNKGNFPGRFSGRQFSNSRSEMNVSTLELGDSALYLCASSRTSGSPNEQYFGPGTRLTVT.

This chain links TRBV7-3 with TRBJ2-2, with D tentatively TRBD1 (5 bases). The CDR3 runs to 15 residues. The germline V gene has CDR1 SGHTA and CDR2 FQGTGA. Trimming took 3 bases from V and 4 from J, leaving 12 bases between them. The CDR3 region has the DNA TGTGCCAGCAGCTTTCCAGGGTTGGGCACCGGGGAGCTGTTTTTT. Translated, it gives CASSFPGLGTGELFF. The entire variable domain, with the rest obtained from reference TRBV7-3 and TRBJ2-2, is as follows: GAGVSQTPSNKVTEKGKYVELRCDPISGHTALYWYRQSLGQGPEFLIYFQGTGAADDSGLPNDRFFAVRPEGSVSTLKIQRTERGDSAVYLCASSFPGLGTGELFFGEGSRLTVL.

This clone is a singleton in its sample. V usage is TRBV5-6 and J usage is TRBJ2-7; 12 bases agree with TRBD2. Germline CDR1 reads SGHDT; CDR2 reads YYEEEE. V trimming: 4 bases; J trimming: 2 bases; junction bases outside the gene matches: 10. The CDR3 has 17 amino acids. In DNA form, the CDR3 reads TGTGCCAGCAGCCAATTTGGGGCTAGCGGGAGGGCCTACGAGCAGTACTTC. Its protein product is CASSQFGASGRAYEQYF.

The gene calls are TRBV19 and TRBJ2-3; a possible D gene is TRBD1 (6 bases). CDR1 and CDR2 from the germline V gene are LNHDA and SQIVND (reference sequence). The CDR3 totals 14 residues. V lost 7 bases to trimming and J lost 3 bases, with 14 bases between them. CDR3 nucleotide sequence: TGTGCCAGTATGACCAGGGGTTCTACAGATACGCAGTATTTT. It translates to CASMTRGSTDTQYF.

The chain recombines TRBV7-6 with TRBJ1-1; D is perhaps TRBD1 (6 bases). The CDR3 is 15 amino acids. Germline V gene data show CDR1 as SGHVS and CDR2 as FNYEAQ. With 6 bases removed from V and 7 bases from J, the gap between germline ends came to 21 bases. In DNA form, the CDR3 reads TGTGCCAGCAGGACCAGTACAGGGCCGAAAGGTGAAGCTTTCTTT. Translated, it gives CASRTSTGPKGEAFF. Drawing the rest from reference TRBV7-6 and TRBJ1-1, the complete variable domain is GAGVSQSPRYKVTKRGQDVALRCDPISGHVSLYWYRQALGQGPEFLTYFNYEAQQDKSGLPNDRFSAERPEGSISTLTIQRTEQRDSAMYRCASRTSTGPKGEAFFGQGTRLTVV.

The rearrangement joins TRBV5-1 to TRBJ2-7; a weak D match, TRBD1 (8 bases). V shed 6 bases and J shed 6 bases, with 16 bases lying between them. This CDR3 is 13 amino acids long. CDR1 SGHRS and CDR2 YFSETQ come from the germline V gene. CDR3 nucleotides: TGCGCCAGCAAAAAGACAGGGGAGGGCGAGCAGTACTTC. It is translated as CASKKTGEGEQYF.

The V call is TRBV5-1, the J call TRBJ2-7; D may be TRBD2 (6 bases). The CDR3 runs to 16 residues. Trimming pared 0 bases from V and 2 bases from J, leaving 15 bases between. Germline assignment: CDR1 SGHRS and CDR2 YFSETQ. CDR3 in amino acids: CASSLASAGSTYEQYF. The DNA of the CDR3 is TGCGCCAGCAGCTTGGCCTCTGCGGGAAGTACCTACGAGCAGTACTTC.

A single count supports this clone. The rearrangement uses TRBV4-2 and TRBJ2-3, with D maybe TRBD2 (6 bases). The ends were cut back, 6 bases at V and 2 bases at J, with 18 bases in the middle. The V gene's germline CDR1 is LGHNA and CDR2 YNFKEQ. CDR3 length: 16 amino acids. CDR3 sequence reads: CASSIIRETITDTQYF. The CDR3 DNA reads as TGTGCCAGCAGTATAATCCGGGAGACGATCACAGATACGCAGTATTTT.

The chain couples TRBV5-1 to TRBJ2-7; weak D call: TRBD2 (5 bases). This CDR3 spans 16 amino acids. With 4 bases removed from V and 3 bases from J, the gap between germline ends came to 20 bases. Germline lookup yields CDR1 SGHRS and CDR2 YFSETQ. CDR3 sequence (DNA): TGCGCCAGCAGCATTGGGTGGGCGGTGGAGGTCTACGAGCAGTACTTC. Translated: CASSIGWAVEVYEQYF.

This chain connects TRBV11-2 to TRBJ2-3; the D is unclear. Germline lookup yields CDR1 SGHAT and CDR2 FQNNGV. CDR3 size: 16 residues. Trimming pared 1 base from V and 2 bases from J, leaving 13 bases between. CDR3 loop: CASSLGLPVFTDTQYF. DNA for the CDR3: TGTGCCAGCAGCTTAGGACTTCCGGTATTCACAGATACGCAGTATTTT.

This chain links TRBV23-1 with TRBJ2-7; D uncertain. TRBV23-1 is placed among ORFs of uncertain function. The CDR3 spans 13 residues. The V end was cut by 0 bases, the J end by 5 bases, with 8 bases between. The CDR3 nucleotides read TGCGCCAGCAGTCAATCTCGCAGGCACGAGCAGTACTTC. As protein: CASSQSRRHEQYF.

The chain has TRBV6-1 and TRBJ2-7; D may be TRBD2 (5 bases). V was pared by 2 bases and J by 3 bases, with 8 bases between. This CDR3 is 13 amino acids long. Germline V gives CDR1 MNHNS, CDR2 SASEGT. The CDR3: CASSEYRGYEQYF. The DNA for the CDR3 is TGTGCCAGCAGTGAATATCGGGGCTACGAGCAGTACTTC.